This is a list of T cell receptor beta chains from one sample in a study of blood T cell repertoires in COVID-19. Clones were sequenced by immunoSEQ multiplex PCR, and TCRdb holds only the in-frame ones, with some missing. The sample contains fewer than 65,000 clones, 70% to 90% of which appear only once. Sequencing used peripheral blood. The receptors derive from a human donor in a cohort sampled during active COVID-19. CDR3s include the opening cysteine and the closing phenylalanine or tryptophan. A D gene is named only where the DNA matches it firmly.

>TRBV5-1|TRBD1|TRBJ1-1|13
CASSLEQGSEAFF
TGCGCCAGCAGCTTGGAACAGGGGTCTGAAGCTTTCTTT
>TRBV7-9|TRBD1|TRBJ1-4|14
CASRAGTGLEKLFF
TGTGCCAGCAGAGCCGGGACAGGGCTGGAAAAACTGTTTTTT
>TRBV2|NA|TRBJ1-5|15
CASSEFRGRNQPQHF
TGTGCCAGCAGTGAGTTTCGAGGGAGGAATCAGCCCCAGCATTTT
>TRBV7-2|TRBD2|TRBJ2-2|16
CASSLTSGTNTGELFF
TGTGCCAGCAGCTTAACTAGCGGTACGAACACCGGGGAGCTGTTTTTT
>TRBV9|NA|TRBJ2-5|15
CASSVRTEMFETQYF
TGTGCCAGCAGCGTAAGGACAGAAATGTTCGAGACCCAGTACTTC
>TRBV7-2|NA|TRBJ1-3|16
CASSWGVRASGNTIYF
TGTGCCAGCAGCTGGGGGGTCCGGGCATCGGGAAACACCATATATTTT
>TRBV3-1/TRBV3-2|NA|TRBJ2-5|16
CASSQGAGSYQETQYF
TGTGCCAGCAGCCAGGGAGCGGGTTCGTACCAAGAGACCCAGTACTTC
>TRBV9|TRBD2|TRBJ2-3|15
CASSVGAGAPDTQYF
TGTGCCAGCAGCGTAGGAGCGGGGGCACCAGATACGCAGTATTTT
>TRBV30|NA|TRBJ2-5|12
CAWSAHKETQYF
TGTGCCTGGAGCGCCCACAAGGAGACCCAGTACTTC
>TRBV28|NA|TRBJ1-1|14
CASSSGQMNTEAFF
TGTGCCAGCAGCTCGGGACAAATGAACACTGAAGCTTTCTTT
>TRBV11-3|NA|TRBJ2-7|13
CASSLGSTYEQYF
TGTGCCAGCAGCTTGGGCAGTACCTACGAGCAGTACTTC